The clone carrying this TCR beta chain has more than one count but fewer than ten. MiXCR, run by TCRdb on the 5' RACE reads, gives a single entry per CDR3 protein. This sample carries about 140,000 distinct CDR3 sequences, 13% to 15% of them seen once, and the ten largest clones take around 27%. The sample originates from a study of T-cell memory formation after mild COVID-19. The V segment lost 3 bases and the J segment 8 bases; nucleotides outside the gene matches: 9. Germline V gene lookup returns CDR1 SGHRS and CDR2 YFSETQ. This CDR3 contains 17 residues. This chain uses TRBV5-1 with TRBJ2-1; 15 bases align to TRBD2. The receptor comes from an adult woman who had mild COVID-19 (a few samples of this study predate the infection). Cell type and time point are not known. The sample consisted of PBMCs or a T cell subset sorted from them (not recorded which). CDR3 DNA: TGCGCCAGCAGCTCCCTTGGACTAGCGGGAGGGGGGTATGAGCAGTTCTTC. Translating gives CASSSLGLAGGGYEQFF. The whole variable domain, filled in from reference TRBV5-1 and TRBJ2-1, reads KAGVTQTPRYLIKTRGQQVTLSCSPISGHRSVSWYQQTPGQGLQFLFEYFSETQRNKGNFPGRFSGRQFSNSRSEMNVSTLELGDSALYLCASSSLGLAGGGYEQFFGPGTRLTVL.